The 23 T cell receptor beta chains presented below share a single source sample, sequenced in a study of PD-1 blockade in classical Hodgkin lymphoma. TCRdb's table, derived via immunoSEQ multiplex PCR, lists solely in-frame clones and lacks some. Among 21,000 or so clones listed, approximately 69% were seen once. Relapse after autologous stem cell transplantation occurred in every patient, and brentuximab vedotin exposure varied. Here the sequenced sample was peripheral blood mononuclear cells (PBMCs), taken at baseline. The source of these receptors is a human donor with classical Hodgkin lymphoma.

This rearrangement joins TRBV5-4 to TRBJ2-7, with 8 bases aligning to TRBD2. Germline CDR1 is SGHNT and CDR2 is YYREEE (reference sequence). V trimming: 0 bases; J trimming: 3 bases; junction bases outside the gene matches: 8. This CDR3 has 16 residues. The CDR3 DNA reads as TGTGCCAGCAGCTTGGATCCGGGACTAGGAAACTACGAGCAGTACTTC. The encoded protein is CASSLDPGLGNYEQYF. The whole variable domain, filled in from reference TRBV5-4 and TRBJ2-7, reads ETGVTQSPTHLIKTRGQQVTLRCSSQSGHNTVSWYQQALGQGPQFIFQYYREEENGRGNFPPRFSGLQFPNYSSELNVNALELDDSALYLCASSLDPGLGNYEQYFGPGTRLTVT.

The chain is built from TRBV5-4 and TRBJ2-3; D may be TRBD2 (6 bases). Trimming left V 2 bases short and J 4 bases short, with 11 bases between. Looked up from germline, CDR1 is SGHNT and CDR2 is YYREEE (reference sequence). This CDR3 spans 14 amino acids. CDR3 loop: CASSFWRDSDTQYF. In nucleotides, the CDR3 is TGTGCCAGCAGCTTCTGGCGGGACTCAGATACGCAGTATTTT.

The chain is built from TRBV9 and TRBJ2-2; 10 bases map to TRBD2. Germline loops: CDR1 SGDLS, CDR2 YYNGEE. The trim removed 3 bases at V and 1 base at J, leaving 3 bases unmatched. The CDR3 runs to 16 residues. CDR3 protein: CASSGTSGMNTGELFF. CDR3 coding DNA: TGTGCCAGCAGCGGAACTAGCGGGATGAACACCGGGGAGCTGTTTTTT.

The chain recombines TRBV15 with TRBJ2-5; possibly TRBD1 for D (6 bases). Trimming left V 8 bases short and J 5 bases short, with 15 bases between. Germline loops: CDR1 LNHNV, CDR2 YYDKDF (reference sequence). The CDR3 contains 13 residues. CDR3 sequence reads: CATGGQSRETQYF. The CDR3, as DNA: TGTGCCACCGGTGGACAGAGTAGGGAGACCCAGTACTTC.

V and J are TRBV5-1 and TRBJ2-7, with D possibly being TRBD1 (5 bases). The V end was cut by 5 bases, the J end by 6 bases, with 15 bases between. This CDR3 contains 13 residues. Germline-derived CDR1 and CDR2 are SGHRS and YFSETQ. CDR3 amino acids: CASSRGAGFEQYF. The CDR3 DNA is TGCGCCAGCAGTAGGGGTGCAGGGTTCGAGCAGTACTTC. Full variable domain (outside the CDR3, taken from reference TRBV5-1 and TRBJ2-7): KAGVTQTPRYLIKTRGQQVTLSCSPISGHRSVSWYQQTPGQGLQFLFEYFSETQRNKGNFPGRFSGRQFSNSRSEMNVSTLELGDSALYLCASSRGAGFEQYFGPGTRLTVT.

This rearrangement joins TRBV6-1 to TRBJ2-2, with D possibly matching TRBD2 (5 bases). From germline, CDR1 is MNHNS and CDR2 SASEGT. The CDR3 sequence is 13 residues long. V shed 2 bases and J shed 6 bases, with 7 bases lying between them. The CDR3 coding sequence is TGTGCCAGCAGTGAACGACTATCCGGGGAGCTGTTTTTT. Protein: CASSERLSGELFF.

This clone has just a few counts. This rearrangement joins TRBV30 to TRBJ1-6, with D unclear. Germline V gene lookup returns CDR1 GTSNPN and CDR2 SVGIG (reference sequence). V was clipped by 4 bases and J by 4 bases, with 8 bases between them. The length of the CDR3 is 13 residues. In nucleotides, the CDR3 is TGTGCCTGGACAGCAGAGTATAATTCACCCCTCCACTTT. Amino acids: CAWTAEYNSPLHF.

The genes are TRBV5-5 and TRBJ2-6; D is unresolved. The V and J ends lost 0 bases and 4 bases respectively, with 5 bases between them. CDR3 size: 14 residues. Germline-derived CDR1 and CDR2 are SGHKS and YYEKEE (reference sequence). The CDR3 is CASSLEAGANVLTF. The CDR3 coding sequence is TGTGCCAGCAGCTTGGAGGCAGGGGCCAACGTCCTGACTTTC.

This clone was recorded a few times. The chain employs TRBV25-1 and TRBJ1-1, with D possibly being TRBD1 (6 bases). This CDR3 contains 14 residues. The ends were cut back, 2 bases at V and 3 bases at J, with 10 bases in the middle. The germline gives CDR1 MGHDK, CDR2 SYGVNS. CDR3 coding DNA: TGTGCCAGCAGTGAACCCGAGGGGGACACTGAAGCTTTCTTT. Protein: CASSEPEGDTEAFF.

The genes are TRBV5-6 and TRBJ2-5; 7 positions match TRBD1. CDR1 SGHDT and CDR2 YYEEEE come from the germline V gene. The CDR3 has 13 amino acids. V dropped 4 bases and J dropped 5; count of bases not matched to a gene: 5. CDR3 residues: CASSPRRGETQYF. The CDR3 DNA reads TGTGCCAGCAGCCCCCGCAGGGGGGAGACCCAGTACTTC.

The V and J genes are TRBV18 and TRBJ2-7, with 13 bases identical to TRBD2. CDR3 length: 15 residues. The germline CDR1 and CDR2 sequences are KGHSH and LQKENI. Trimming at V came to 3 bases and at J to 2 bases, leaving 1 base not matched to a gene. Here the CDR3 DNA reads TGTGCCAGCTCACCCGGGACTAGCGGGGCCTACGAGCAGTACTTC. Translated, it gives CASSPGTSGAYEQYF.

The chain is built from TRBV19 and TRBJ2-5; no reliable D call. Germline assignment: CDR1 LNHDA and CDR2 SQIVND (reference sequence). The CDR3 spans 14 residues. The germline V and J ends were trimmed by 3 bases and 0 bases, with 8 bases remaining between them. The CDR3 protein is CASSIWGYQETQYF. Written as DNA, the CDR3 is TGTGCCAGTAGTATTTGGGGATACCAAGAGACCCAGTACTTC.

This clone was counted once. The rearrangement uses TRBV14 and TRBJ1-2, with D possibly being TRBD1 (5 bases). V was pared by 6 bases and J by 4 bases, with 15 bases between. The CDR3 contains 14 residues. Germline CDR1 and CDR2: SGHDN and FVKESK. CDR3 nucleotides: TGTGCCAGCAGGCCAGGGATTCGGGGCTATGGCTACACCTTC. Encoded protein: CASRPGIRGYGYTF.

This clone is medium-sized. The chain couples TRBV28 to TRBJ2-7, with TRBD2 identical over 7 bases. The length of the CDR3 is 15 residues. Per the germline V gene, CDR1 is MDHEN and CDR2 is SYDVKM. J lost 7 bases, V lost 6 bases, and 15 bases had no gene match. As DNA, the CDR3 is TGTGCCAGCAGCCTGGGTATGGGGGAGGGCCTTGAGCAGTACTTC. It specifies CASSLGMGEGLEQYF.

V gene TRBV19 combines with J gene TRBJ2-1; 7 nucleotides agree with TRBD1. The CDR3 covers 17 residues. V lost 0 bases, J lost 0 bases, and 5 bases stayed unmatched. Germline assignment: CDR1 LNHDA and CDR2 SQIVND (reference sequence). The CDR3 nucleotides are TGTGCCAGTAGTATAGATAGGCCAGGGGGCTCCTACAATGAGCAGTTCTTC. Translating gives CASSIDRPGGSYNEQFF.

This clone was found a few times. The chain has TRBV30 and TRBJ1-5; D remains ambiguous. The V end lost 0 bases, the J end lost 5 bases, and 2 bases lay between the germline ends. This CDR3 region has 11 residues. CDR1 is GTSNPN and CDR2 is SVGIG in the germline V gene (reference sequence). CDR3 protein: CAWSVHQPQHF. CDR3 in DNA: TGTGCCTGGAGTGTACATCAGCCCCAGCATTTT.

The CDR3, as DNA: TGTGCCAGCAGCCCGGGAGAGCTTTCCGGGGAGCTGTTTTTT. Translation: CASSPGELSGELFF. The gene calls are TRBV7-3 and TRBJ2-2; weak D call: TRBD2 (6 bases). CDR3 length: 14 residues. Trimming removed 5 bases at V and 6 bases at J, with 13 bases between. Germline CDR1 SGHTA, CDR2 FQGTGA.

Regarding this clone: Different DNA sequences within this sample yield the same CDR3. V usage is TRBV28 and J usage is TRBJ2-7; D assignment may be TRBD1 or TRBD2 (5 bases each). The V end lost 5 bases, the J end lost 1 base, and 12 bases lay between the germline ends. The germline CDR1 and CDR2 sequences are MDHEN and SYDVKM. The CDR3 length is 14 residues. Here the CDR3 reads CASSQQGPSYEQYF. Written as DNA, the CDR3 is TGTGCCAGCAGTCAGCAGGGACCATCCTACGAGCAGTACTTC.

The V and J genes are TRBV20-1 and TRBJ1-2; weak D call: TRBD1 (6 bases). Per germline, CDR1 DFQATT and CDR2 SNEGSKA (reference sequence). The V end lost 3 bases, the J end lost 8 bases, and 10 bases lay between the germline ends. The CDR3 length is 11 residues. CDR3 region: CSASGGGGYTF. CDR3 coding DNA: TGCAGTGCTAGCGGAGGGGGGGGCTACACCTTC.

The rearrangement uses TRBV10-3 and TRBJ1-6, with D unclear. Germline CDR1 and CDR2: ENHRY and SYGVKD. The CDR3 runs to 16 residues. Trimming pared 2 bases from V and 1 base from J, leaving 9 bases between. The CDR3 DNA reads TGTGCCATCAGTGAGGGCGGAAATTCCTATAATTCACCCCTCCACTTT. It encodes CAISEGGNSYNSPLHF.

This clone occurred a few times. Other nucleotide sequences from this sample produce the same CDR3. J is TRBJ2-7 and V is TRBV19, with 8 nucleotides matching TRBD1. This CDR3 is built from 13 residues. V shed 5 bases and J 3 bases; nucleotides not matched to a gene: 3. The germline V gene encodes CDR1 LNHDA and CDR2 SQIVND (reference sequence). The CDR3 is CASSGTGGYEQYF. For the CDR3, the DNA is TGTGCCAGTAGTGGGACAGGTGGCTACGAGCAGTACTTC.

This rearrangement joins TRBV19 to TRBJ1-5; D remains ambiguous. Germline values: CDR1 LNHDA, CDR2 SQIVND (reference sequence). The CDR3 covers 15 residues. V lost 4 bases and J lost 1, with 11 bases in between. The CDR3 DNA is TGTGCCAGTAGTACCATCGGGATGAGCAATCAGCCCCAGCATTTT. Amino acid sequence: CASSTIGMSNQPQHF.

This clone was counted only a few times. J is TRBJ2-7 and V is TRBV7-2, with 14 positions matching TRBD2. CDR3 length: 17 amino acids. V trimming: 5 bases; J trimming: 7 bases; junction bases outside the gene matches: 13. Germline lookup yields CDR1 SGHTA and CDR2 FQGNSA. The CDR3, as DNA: TGTGCCAGCAGCCGGGGACTAGCGGGAGCTGGTCCTGGAGAGCAGTACTTC. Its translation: CASSRGLAGAGPGEQYF.